These 27 T cell receptor beta chains share one sample of origin, sequenced in a study of shared T cell receptors in the human thymus. Method: immunoSEQ multiplex PCR; TCRdb's copy keeps in-frame clones and lacks some. This sample has roughly 560,000 clones, with 75% to 80% found just once. This same sample was also taken into another study, of human thymus T cells.

Sequencing was performed on thymocytes. The receptors derive from a boy less than two years old with a congenital heart defect.

The chain couples TRBV7-2 to TRBJ1-5; 8 bases are shared with TRBD1. The CDR3 is 15 amino acids. CDR1 and CDR2 (germline): SGHTA, FQGNSA. Losses at the gene ends were 1 base for V and 9 bases for J; bases not matched to a gene: 8. The CDR3 loop is CASSLEGQARAPQHF. Here the CDR3 DNA reads TGTGCCAGCAGCTTAGAGGGACAGGCCCGTGCGCCCCAGCATTTT.

The chain has TRBV10-3 and TRBJ2-7, with 7 bases aligning to TRBD2. Losses at the gene ends were 10 bases for V and 1 base for J; bases not matched to a gene: 7. Germline values: CDR1 ENHRY, CDR2 SYGVKD. This CDR3 is built from 13 residues. The CDR3 DNA reads as TGTGCCACAAAGCGGGGTTCTTCCTACGAGCAGTACTTC. Its translation is CATKRGSSYEQYF.

This clone occurred a few times. The genes are TRBV7-2 and TRBJ2-7, with 12 bases matching TRBD2. The germline CDR1 and CDR2 sequences are SGHTA and FQGNSA. The CDR3 is 15 residues long. V was pared by 5 bases and J by 4 bases, with 6 bases of the junction left unmatched. CDR3 DNA: TGTGCCAGCAGCCTAGGACTAGCGGGAAGGTACGAGCAGTACTTC. Translating it yields CASSLGLAGRYEQYF.

The rearrangement joins TRBV5-6 to TRBJ1-1, with a weak D call TRBD1 (6 bases). Germline V gene data show CDR1 as SGHDT and CDR2 as YYEEEE. With 4 bases removed from V and 1 base from J, the gap between germline ends came to 11 bases. The CDR3 totals 14 residues. In DNA form, the CDR3 reads TGTGCCAGCAGCCTGGTGGGACAGAACACTGAAGCTTTCTTT. The encoded protein is CASSLVGQNTEAFF.

This clone was counted once. The V gene is TRBV27, the J gene TRBJ1-1; tentatively, D is TRBD1 (5 bases). Germline CDR1 reads MNHEY; CDR2 reads SMNVEV (reference sequence). V gave up 7 bases and J gave up 4 bases, with 13 bases separating them. The CDR3 covers 13 residues. The CDR3 loop reads CASIPRGGTEAFF. In DNA form, the CDR3 reads TGTGCCAGCATTCCCCGGGGGGGCACTGAAGCTTTCTTT.

This clone has more than one count but fewer than ten. The chain is built from TRBV14 and TRBJ1-1, with D possibly being TRBD1 (5 bases). This CDR3 comprises 13 residues. CDR1 SGHDN and CDR2 FVKESK come from the germline V gene. Between the trimmed V and J ends, which lost 0 bases and 11 bases, there was a span of 13 bases. The CDR3 loop is CASSQDGGGRAFF. The CDR3 coding sequence is TGTGCCAGCAGCCAAGATGGGGGGGGACGCGCTTTCTTT.

The chain combines TRBV14 with TRBJ1-2, with TRBD1 as a possible D gene (6 bases). Trimming removed 0 bases at V and 6 bases at J, with 17 bases between. This CDR3 has 16 residues. Germline CDR1 is SGHDN and CDR2 is FVKESK. CDR3 nucleotides: TGTGCCAGCAGCCAAGAAAGCCCGGGGGGGGCACATGGCTACACCTTC. It yields the protein CASSQESPGGAHGYTF.

This rearrangement joins TRBV29-1 to TRBJ2-7; 9 nucleotides match TRBD1. The CDR3 loop spans 15 amino acids. With 4 bases clipped from V and 5 bases from J, the junction kept 12 bases outside the gene matches. Germline CDR1 and CDR2: SQVTM and ANQGSEA. The CDR3 region is CSVGKQGASVHEQYF. The CDR3 bases are TGCAGCGTTGGAAAACAGGGGGCGAGTGTCCACGAGCAGTACTTC.

This clone was seen just once. In DNA, the CDR3 is TGTGCCAGCAGCGTAGACAGGCGGGAGGATAGAATGCAGTATTTT. Translation gives CASSVDRREDRMQYF. V usage is TRBV9 and J usage is TRBJ2-3; 8 bases fit TRBD2. The V segment lost 0 bases and the J segment 11 bases; nucleotides outside the gene matches: 11. The germline V gene encodes CDR1 SGDLS and CDR2 YYNGEE. This CDR3 spans 15 amino acids.

This sequence joins TRBV7-9 and TRBJ2-7, with D possibly matching TRBD2 (6 bases). CDR1 is SEHNR, CDR2 FQNEAQ, per germline (reference sequence). V lost 1 base and J lost 2, with 12 bases in between. This CDR3 comprises 15 residues. The CDR3 nucleotides are TGTGCCAGCAGCTTAGTCCGGCGGGGCACCTACGAGCAGTACTTC. This sequence encodes CASSLVRRGTYEQYF.

The CDR3 reads CATIGTSGNGGQETQYF. The DNA of the CDR3 is TGTGCCACAATCGGGACTAGCGGGAACGGTGGTCAAGAGACCCAGTACTTC. J is TRBJ2-5 and V is TRBV28; 13 bases are a match to TRBD2. The CDR3 has 17 amino acids. V lost 10 bases and J lost 2; bases outside the gene matches: 13. The V gene's germline CDR1 is MDHEN and CDR2 SYDVKM.

V and J are TRBV27 and TRBJ2-5; TRBD1 aligns across 7 bases. This CDR3 contains 13 residues. V was clipped by 5 bases and J by 3 bases; unmatched bases: 3. Germline V lookup: CDR1 MNHEY, CDR2 SMNVEV (reference sequence). This CDR3 is CASSKTGEETQYF. CDR3 DNA: TGTGCCAGCAGTAAAACAGGGGAAGAGACCCAGTACTTC.

In nucleotides, the CDR3 is TGCGCCAGCAGCCAAGATAGCGGGAGGGCATATGAGCAGTTCTTC. Its protein product is CASSQDSGRAYEQFF. The chain is built from TRBV4-3 and TRBJ2-1, with 11 bases fitting TRBD2. V dropped 0 bases and J dropped 8; count of bases not matched to a gene: 3. There are 15 residues in the CDR3. Germline V gives CDR1 LGHNA, CDR2 YSLEER.

The V gene is TRBV7-3, the J gene TRBJ2-7; D is uncertain. V gave up 5 bases and J gave up 4 bases, with 12 bases separating them. The germline gives CDR1 SGHTA, CDR2 FQGTGA. The CDR3 spans 13 residues. This CDR3 reads CASSPRLGYEQYF. DNA for the CDR3: TGTGCCAGCAGCCCAAGGCTAGGTTACGAGCAGTACTTC.

This sequence joins TRBV21-1 and TRBJ2-7; the listed D gene, TRBD2, was not tested against the DNA. TRBV21-1 is assigned pseudogene status. The CDR3 has 16 amino acids. The CDR3 protein is CASSNVRDSSSYEQYF. CDR3 in DNA: TGTGCCAGCAGCAATGTAAGGGACTCGAGCTCCTACGAGCAGTACTTC.

V usage is TRBV7-8 and J usage is TRBJ2-7; maybe TRBD1 (5 bases). This CDR3 region has 13 residues. Trimming took 4 bases from V and 3 from J, leaving 10 bases between them. CDR1 is SGHVS and CDR2 is FQNEAQ in the germline V gene. The CDR3 DNA sequence: TGTGCCAGCAGCTGGGGCAGGGACTACGAGCAGTACTTC. This gives the protein CASSWGRDYEQYF.

This clone was recorded only once. CDR3 in amino acids: CASSQADGAGASNEQFF. The CDR3 DNA reads TGCGCCAGCAGCCAAGCCGACGGAGCGGGAGCCTCGAATGAGCAGTTCTTC. This chain connects TRBV4-3 to TRBJ2-1; 8 bases fit TRBD2. Per germline, CDR1 LGHNA and CDR2 YSLEER. J was trimmed by 7 bases and V by 1 base; bases with no gene match: 12. This CDR3 region has 17 residues.

J is TRBJ2-2 and V is TRBV4-2; 7 bases match TRBD1. The CDR3 is 17 amino acids. The J segment lost 0 bases and the V segment lost 1 base, leaving 5 bases of the junction unmatched. CDR1 and CDR2 from the germline V gene are LGHNA and YNFKEQ. In nucleotides, the CDR3 is TGTGCCAGCAGCCAAGCCCCGGGACAGCCGAACACCGGGGAGCTGTTTTTT. This encodes CASSQAPGQPNTGELFF.

The chain joins TRBV5-4 to TRBJ2-5; 14 bases agree with TRBD2. In germline, CDR1 is SGHNT, CDR2 YYREEE (reference sequence). The CDR3 covers 18 residues. The junction had 9 bases not matched to a gene; V was cut back by 4 bases and J by 1 base. CDR3 loop: CASSRTSGRIPSQETQYF. The CDR3 coding sequence is TGTGCCAGCAGCCGGACTAGCGGGAGGATCCCCTCCCAAGAGACCCAGTACTTC.

This rearrangement joins TRBV12-5 to TRBJ2-1; 14 bases fit TRBD2. Germline loops: CDR1 LGHNT, CDR2 FRNRAP. V shed 5 bases, J shed 2 bases, and the junction held 17 bases outside the gene matches. This CDR3 has 21 residues. The CDR3 loop reads CASGLDPGTSGSPSTYNEQFF. CDR3 coding DNA: TGTGCTAGTGGTCTGGACCCCGGGACTAGCGGGAGCCCCTCCACCTACAATGAGCAGTTCTTC.

This clone was detected only once. The rearrangement links TRBV28 to TRBJ2-7, with TRBD1 identical over 8 bases. Germline V lookup: CDR1 MDHEN, CDR2 SYDVKM. V trimming: 10 bases; J trimming: 1 base; junction bases outside the gene matches: 6. There are 13 residues in the CDR3. The CDR3 spells CATNWDRSYEQYF. CDR3 coding DNA: TGTGCCACCAATTGGGACAGGTCCTACGAGCAGTACTTC.

The chain joins TRBV5-6 to TRBJ1-3; D uncertain. The CDR3 totals 15 residues. Germline V gene lookup returns CDR1 SGHDT and CDR2 YYEEEE. The germline V and J ends were trimmed by 0 bases and 6 bases, with 13 bases remaining between them. The CDR3 coding sequence is TGTGCCAGCAGCTTGGGCCGGGAACCCGAAAACACCATATATTTT. Protein: CASSLGREPENTIYF.

The J gene is TRBJ2-5, the V gene TRBV11-2; 7 nucleotides match TRBD1. Germline CDR1 SGHAT, CDR2 FQNNGV. CDR3 size: 11 residues. J lost 9 bases, V lost 3 bases, and 1 base had no gene match. The CDR3 DNA reads as TGTGCCAGCAGCTTGAGGGGGCCCCAGTACTTC. As protein: CASSLRGPQYF.

The CDR3 DNA reads as TGTGCCAGCACTGGGGAGCTCGGGAAGGCCCACGAGCAGTACTTC. Amino acids: CASTGELGKAHEQYF. This chain connects TRBV27 to TRBJ2-7, with D tentatively TRBD2 (5 bases). The germline V and J ends were trimmed by 7 bases and 5 bases, with 21 bases remaining between them. In germline, CDR1 is MNHEY, CDR2 SMNVEV (reference sequence). This CDR3 contains 15 residues.

The chain carries TRBV4-1 and TRBJ1-5; a weak D match, TRBD1 (6 bases). Between the trimmed V and J ends, which lost 4 bases and 5 bases, there was a span of 9 bases. Germline V gene lookup returns CDR1 MGHRA and CDR2 YSYEKL. The CDR3 totals 13 residues. The CDR3 coding sequence is TGCGCCAGCAGCCCAGGGGTCTATCAGCCCCAGCATTTT. Translation gives CASSPGVYQPQHF.

The chain combines TRBV19 with TRBJ2-5; D not certain. There are 15 residues in the CDR3. CDR1 and CDR2 (germline): LNHDA, SQIVND (reference sequence). Trimming stripped 6 bases from V and 4 bases from J, with 18 bases between. The CDR3 sequence is CASSLGPPGRETQYF. The CDR3 region has the DNA TGTGCCAGTAGCCTGGGTCCCCCGGGTCGAGAGACCCAGTACTTC.

The chain employs TRBV7-9 and TRBJ2-3; D may be TRBD2 (6 bases). The germline V and J ends were trimmed by 1 base and 2 bases, with 7 bases remaining between them. Germline V CDR1 and CDR2: SEHNR, FQNEAQ (reference sequence). This CDR3 region has 14 residues. DNA for the CDR3: TGTGCCAGCAGCTTAGAACTAGCCACAGATACGCAGTATTTT. It specifies CASSLELATDTQYF.